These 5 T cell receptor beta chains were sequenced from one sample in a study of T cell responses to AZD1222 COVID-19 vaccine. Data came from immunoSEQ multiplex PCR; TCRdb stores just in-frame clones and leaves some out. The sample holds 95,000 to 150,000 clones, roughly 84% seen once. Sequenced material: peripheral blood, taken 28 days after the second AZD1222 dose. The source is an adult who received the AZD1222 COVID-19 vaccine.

CDR3: CSVDMTVNYGYTF. The CDR3 region has the DNA TGCAGCGTTGATATGACCGTAAACTATGGCTACACCTTC. The rearrangement links TRBV29-1 to TRBJ1-2; no definite D call. There are 13 residues in the CDR3. The germline CDR1 and CDR2 sequences are SQVTM and ANQGSEA. Trimming removed 3 bases from V and 2 bases from J, with 10 bases in between.

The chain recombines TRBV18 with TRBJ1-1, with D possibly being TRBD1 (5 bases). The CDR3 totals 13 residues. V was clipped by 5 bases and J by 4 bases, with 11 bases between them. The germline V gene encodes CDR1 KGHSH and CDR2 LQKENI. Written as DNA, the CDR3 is TGTGCCAGCTCATCCGGGACTGCCACTGAAGCTTTCTTT. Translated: CASSSGTATEAFF.

CDR3 sequence: CASRTLAGGSYNEQFF. CDR3 bases: TGTGCCAGCAGGACACTAGCGGGGGGGTCCTACAATGAGCAGTTCTTC. The chain employs TRBV27 and TRBJ2-1; TRBD2 aligns across 13 bases. Per germline, CDR1 MNHEY and CDR2 SMNVEV (reference sequence). V shed 6 bases and J 1 base; nucleotides not matched to a gene: 3. The CDR3 has 16 amino acids.

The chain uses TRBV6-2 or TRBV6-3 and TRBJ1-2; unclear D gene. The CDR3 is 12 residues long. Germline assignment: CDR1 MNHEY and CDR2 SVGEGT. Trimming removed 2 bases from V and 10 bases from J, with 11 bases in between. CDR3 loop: CASSYPDTYYTF. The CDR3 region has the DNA TGTGCCAGCAGTTACCCCGACACATACTACACCTTC.

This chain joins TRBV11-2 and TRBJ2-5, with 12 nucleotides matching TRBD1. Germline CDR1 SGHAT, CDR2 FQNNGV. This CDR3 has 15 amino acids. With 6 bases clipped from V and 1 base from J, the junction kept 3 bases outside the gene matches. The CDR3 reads CASSSGQGAQETQYF. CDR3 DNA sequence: TGTGCCAGCAGTTCGGGACAGGGGGCCCAAGAGACCCAGTACTTC.